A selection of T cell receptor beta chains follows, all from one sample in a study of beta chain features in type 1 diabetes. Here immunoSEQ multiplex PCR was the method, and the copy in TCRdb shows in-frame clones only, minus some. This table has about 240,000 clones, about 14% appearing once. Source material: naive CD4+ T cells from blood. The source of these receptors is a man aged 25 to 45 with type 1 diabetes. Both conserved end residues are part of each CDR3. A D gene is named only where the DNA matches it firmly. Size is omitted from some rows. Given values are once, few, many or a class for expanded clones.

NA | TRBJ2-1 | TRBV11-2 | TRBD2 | CASSLTLAVNEQFF | TGTGCCAGCAGCTTAACCCTAGCGGTCAATGAGCAGTTCTTC
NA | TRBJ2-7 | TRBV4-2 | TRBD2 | CASSPGLAGGLYEQYF | TGTGCCAGCAGCCCGGGACTAGCGGGGGGGCTCTACGAGCAGTACTTC
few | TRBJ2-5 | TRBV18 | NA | CASAQVGGETQYF | TGTGCCAGCGCCCAGGTGGGAGGAGAGACCCAGTACTTC
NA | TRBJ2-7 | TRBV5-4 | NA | CASSSFIPGRGGTEQYF | TGTGCCAGCAGCTCTTTCATTCCGGGACGTGGGGGGACCGAGCAGTACTTC
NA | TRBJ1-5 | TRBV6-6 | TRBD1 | CASRGQGEQPQHF | TGTGCCAGCAGGGGACAGGGAGAACAGCCCCAGCATTTT
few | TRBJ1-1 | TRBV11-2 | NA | CASRQNRDLVAFF | TGTGCCAGCAGACAGAACAGGGATCTTGTAGCTTTCTTT
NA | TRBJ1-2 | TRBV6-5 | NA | CAIGEAYGYTF | TGTGCCATCGGGGAGGCCTATGGCTACACCTTC
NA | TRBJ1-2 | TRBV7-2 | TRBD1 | CASSPGTGNGYTF | TGTGCCAGCAGCCCAGGGACAGGGAATGGCTACACCTTC
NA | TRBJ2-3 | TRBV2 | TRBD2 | CASKAGTSGGTDTQYF | TGTGCCAGCAAAGCCGGGACTAGCGGGGGAACAGATACGCAGTATTTT
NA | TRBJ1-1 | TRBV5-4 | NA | CASSITGPGTEAFF | TGTGCCAGCAGCATTACAGGGCCGGGCACTGAAGCTTTCTTT
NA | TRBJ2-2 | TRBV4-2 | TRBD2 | CASSQVGAGDSTGELFF | TGTGCCAGCAGCCAAGTCGGGGCGGGAGATAGTACCGGGGAGCTGTTTTTT
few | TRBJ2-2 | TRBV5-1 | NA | CASSLRQGDTGELFF | TGCGCCAGCAGCTTGCGTCAGGGCGACACCGGGGAGCTGTTTTTT
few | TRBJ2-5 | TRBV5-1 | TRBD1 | CASSRGQGIGETQYF | TGCGCCAGCAGCAGGGGACAGGGGATTGGAGAGACCCAGTACTTC
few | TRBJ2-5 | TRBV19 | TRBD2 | CASSAGAGGPRQETQYF | TGTGCCAGTAGCGCGGGAGCAGGAGGTCCAAGGCAAGAGACCCAGTACTTC
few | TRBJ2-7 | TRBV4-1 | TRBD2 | CASSQEETSGTKEYF | TGCGCCAGCAGCCAAGAAGAGACTAGCGGGACGAAGGAGTACTTC
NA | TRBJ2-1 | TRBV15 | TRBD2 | CATSSGGGAYNEQFF | TGTGCCACCAGTTCTGGCGGGGGGGCTTACAATGAGCAGTTCTTC